This TCR beta chain appears in the sequencing data of a study of untreated major depressive disorder. Typically approximately 96% of enriched cells were CD4+. Assay: immunoSEQ multiplex PCR; the TCRdb copy retains only in-frame clones and omits some. Of 20,000 to 25,000 clones in the sample, approximately 89% were seen once. The clonotype originates from a woman between 40 and 50 years old in good health. The sample taken for sequencing was CD4+ T cells from PBMCs.

In DNA form, the CDR3 reads TGTGCCAGTAGCAAAATCAGGGACGTGCAGACCCAGTACTTC. Protein product: CASSKIRDVQTQYF. This sequence joins TRBV19 and TRBJ2-5; D may be TRBD1 or TRBD2 (5 bases each). In germline, CDR1 is LNHDA, CDR2 SQIVND (reference sequence). CDR3 length: 14 residues. Trimming cost V 6 bases and J 6 bases, with 17 bases left between them.